This T cell receptor (beta chain) came from a study of blood T cells in healthy people across ages. Together with a sample-barcoded 5' primer, a J-beta primer mix was included in a second PCR lasting about 7 to 11 cycles. TCRdb recomputed calls from the 5' RACE reads with MiXCR, one row per CDR3 protein. The table includes a few hundred thousand distinct CDR3 sequences, around 29% detected once. CDR1 is SGHDT and CDR2 is YYEEEE in the germline V gene. This CDR3 is 13 amino acids long. Worth noting for this clonotype: Antigen specificity is unknown.

Regarding the study as a whole: The percentage of naive T cells correlated strongly with TCR beta diversity. A conclusive naive versus antigen-experienced comparison was prevented by the unsorted PBMCs.

This chain uses TRBV5-6 with TRBJ2-5; D is ambiguous. The J call may be wrong; the DNA end is better matched by TRBJ2-7. Sample: blood. The clonotype comes from a woman between 65 and 79 years old in good health. The CDR3 coding sequence is TGTGCCAGCAGCTTCAAACGTACCTACGAGCAGTACTTC. The encoded protein is CASSFKRTYEQYF.